The 18 T cell receptor beta chains given below trace back to one sample, sequenced in a study of control samples from healthy donors and cancer patients. Here immunoSEQ multiplex PCR was the method, and the copy in TCRdb shows in-frame clones only, minus some. The data contain 90,000 to 100,000 clones, approximately 82% of them singletons. Material for sequencing was blood. The receptors stem from a man aged 55 to 70 in good health.

This clone came up a few times. The chain carries TRBV21-1 and TRBJ2-3; the D segment call TRBD2 is taken from the table without a DNA check. TRBV21-1 is a documented pseudogene. The CDR3 contains 17 residues. In DNA form, the CDR3 reads TGTGCCAGCAGCAAAGGGTCCGGTAGCGGGAGGTCAGATACGCAGTATTTT. Protein sequence: CASSKGSGSGRSDTQYF.

The chain joins TRBV18 to TRBJ2-4, with D perhaps TRBD2 (5 bases). Trimming removed 0 bases at V and 8 bases at J, with 11 bases between. Germline V CDR1 and CDR2: KGHSH, LQKENI. The CDR3 has 14 amino acids. Here the CDR3 DNA reads TGTGCCAGCTCACCACCGGCCACGCGGGACATTCAGTACTTC. It yields the protein CASSPPATRDIQYF.

V is TRBV7-2 and J is TRBJ2-2; D gene ambiguous. CDR1 is SGHTA, CDR2 FQGNSA, per germline. This CDR3 is built from 15 residues. Trimming left V 0 bases short and J 6 bases short, with 11 bases between. CDR3 bases: TGTGCCAGCAGCTTAGCGCGCCTAGAGGCCGGGGAGCTGTTTTTT. This sequence encodes CASSLARLEAGELFF.

CDR3 in DNA: TGTGCCAGCAGCGGGAGGACAGGGACCACTGAAGCTTTCTTT. It yields the protein CASSGRTGTTEAFF. V usage is TRBV7-8 and J usage is TRBJ1-1; TRBD1 agrees at 8 bases. Germline CDR1 is SGHVS and CDR2 is FQNEAQ. With V trimmed by 5 bases and J by 4 bases, 6 bases remained unmatched. CDR3 size: 14 residues.

This clone was seen only once. The V and J genes are TRBV30 and TRBJ1-2; 7 positions match TRBD1. The CDR3 loop spans 14 amino acids. CDR1 and CDR2 (germline): GTSNPN, SVGIG (reference sequence). J gave up 4 bases and V 7 bases, and 12 bases lay outside the gene matches. The CDR3 sequence is CAFLQGPFSYGYTF. CDR3 nucleotides: TGTGCCTTCCTACAGGGGCCCTTCTCCTATGGCTACACCTTC. The variable domain in full, completed from reference TRBV30 and TRBJ1-2, reads SQTIHQWPATLVQPVGSPLSLECTVEGTSNPNLYWYRQAAGRGLQLLFYSVGIGQISSEVPQNLSASRPQDRQFILSSKKLLLSDSGFYLCAFLQGPFSYGYTFGSGTRLTVV.

This clone was seen once. The V call is TRBV30, the J call TRBJ2-1; 10 bases agree with TRBD2. Germline V CDR1 and CDR2: GTSNPN, SVGIG (reference sequence). V shed 0 bases and J 4 bases; nucleotides not matched to a gene: 6. The CDR3 length is 16 residues. Here the CDR3 DNA reads TGTGCCTGGAGTGTAGCCCGGACTAGCGGTTACAATGAGCAGTTCTTC. Translated: CAWSVARTSGYNEQFF.

This sequence joins TRBV3-1 (or the pseudogene TRBV3-2) and TRBJ2-3; D gene uncertain. Trimming stripped 4 bases from V and 2 bases from J, with 16 bases between. CDR1 is LGHDT and CDR2 is YNNKEL in the germline V gene (reference sequence). This CDR3 comprises 16 residues. CDR3 DNA sequence: TGTGCCAGCAGCCCACGCCACTCCCACGACACAGATACGCAGTATTTT. Protein: CASSPRHSHDTDTQYF.

The chain is built from TRBV2 and TRBJ1-4; weak D call: TRBD1 (5 bases). V was trimmed by 6 bases and J by 7 bases, leaving 15 bases between them. The CDR3 runs 14 residues. Per germline, CDR1 SNHLY and CDR2 FYNNEI. The CDR3: CASRPGIPVEKLFF. Here the CDR3 DNA reads TGTGCCAGCAGGCCAGGGATTCCCGTTGAAAAACTGTTTTTT.

The sample holds one count of this clone. The chain joins TRBV5-4 to TRBJ2-1, with D maybe TRBD2 (8 bases). This CDR3 spans 15 amino acids. Germline CDR1 reads SGHNT; CDR2 reads YYREEE (reference sequence). Trimming took off 0 bases at V and 9 bases at J, with 16 bases between the two ends. In DNA form, the CDR3 reads TGTGCCAGCAGCTTGGAGGGACTAGGGGGCAGTGAGCAGTTCTTC. Encoded protein: CASSLEGLGGSEQFF.

The chain links TRBV3-1 (or the pseudogene TRBV3-2) to TRBJ2-3; TRBD2 matches at 12 bases. CDR3 length equals 18 residues. V was pared by 0 bases and J by 2 bases, with 6 bases of the junction left unmatched. Germline V lookup: CDR1 LGHDT, CDR2 YNNKEL (reference sequence). The CDR3, as DNA: TGTGCCAGCAGCCAAGAACTAGCGGGGGGTCAACCCACAGATACGCAGTATTTT. Protein: CASSQELAGGQPTDTQYF.

The rearrangement joins TRBV28 to TRBJ1-6; D is unclear. Germline-derived CDR1 and CDR2 are MDHEN and SYDVKM. The germline V and J ends were trimmed by 5 bases and 7 bases, with 9 bases remaining between them. The CDR3 runs 13 residues. Here the CDR3 DNA reads TGTGCCAGCAGTCCCCTCAGGAATTCACCCCTCCACTTT. It yields the protein CASSPLRNSPLHF.

The chain carries TRBV30 and TRBJ2-1; TRBD2 matches 9 bases. Looked up from germline, CDR1 is GTSNPN and CDR2 is SVGIG (reference sequence). The CDR3 runs to 14 residues. The V segment lost 0 bases and the J segment 9 bases; nucleotides outside the gene matches: 6. CDR3 sequence reads: CAWSVKLAGSEQFF. Written as DNA, the CDR3 is TGTGCCTGGAGTGTAAAGCTAGCGGGAAGTGAGCAGTTCTTC.

On this clone itself: Different DNA sequences within this sample yield the same CDR3. The chain joins TRBV6-5 to TRBJ1-2, with 12 nucleotides matching TRBD1. V shed 5 bases and J 7 bases; nucleotides not matched to a gene: 5. CDR3 length: 14 amino acids. Germline lookup yields CDR1 MNHEY and CDR2 SVGAGI. Written as DNA, the CDR3 is TGTGCCAGCAGTCCGGGACAGGGGGCGGGTGGCTACACCTTC. Translation gives CASSPGQGAGGYTF.

V gene TRBV5-1 combines with J gene TRBJ2-3, with 10 bases that match TRBD2. The CDR3 contains 15 residues. V was pared by 8 bases and J by 2 bases, with 8 bases of the junction left unmatched. The germline CDR1 and CDR2 sequences are SGHRS and YFSETQ. DNA of the CDR3: TGCGCCAGTAGCGGGGGGCGAGGGGACACAGATACGCAGTATTTT. Its protein product is CASSGGRGDTDTQYF. Combining the CDR3 with reference TRBV5-1 and TRBJ2-3 gives the whole variable domain KAGVTQTPRYLIKTRGQQVTLSCSPISGHRSVSWYQQTPGQGLQFLFEYFSETQRNKGNFPGRFSGRQFSNSRSEMNVSTLELGDSALYLCASSGGRGDTDTQYFGPGTRLTVL.

The chain links TRBV4-1 to TRBJ2-5; 9 bases agree with TRBD1. This CDR3 is 22 amino acids long. With 0 bases clipped from V and 1 base from J, the junction kept 21 bases outside the gene matches. CDR1 is MGHRA, CDR2 YSYEKL, per germline. The CDR3 coding sequence is TGCGCCAGCAGCCAAGACCCATTCGACAGGGGGATGAACCGAGCCCCCCAAGAGACCCAGTACTTC. Translating it yields CASSQDPFDRGMNRAPQETQYF.

The rearrangement links TRBV7-6 to TRBJ1-1, with D perhaps matching TRBD1 (5 bases). The V gene's germline CDR1 is SGHVS and CDR2 FNYEAQ. The CDR3 runs 15 residues. V was clipped by 1 base and J by 8 bases, with 17 bases between them. The CDR3 here is CASSLVVGGRGEAFF. Written as DNA, the CDR3 is TGTGCCAGCAGCTTAGTAGTAGGAGGGAGGGGCGAAGCTTTCTTT.

Comments on this clone: The sample holds other DNA sequences that translate to the same CDR3. V usage is TRBV18 and J usage is TRBJ2-7; 11 positions agree with TRBD1. Germline CDR1 is KGHSH and CDR2 is LQKENI. J was trimmed by 3 bases and V by 3 bases; bases with no gene match: 1. This CDR3 has 14 amino acids. The CDR3 protein is CASSPDRGLYEQYF. CDR3 DNA: TGTGCCAGCTCACCGGACAGGGGGCTCTACGAGCAGTACTTC.

The chain is built from TRBV7-6 and TRBJ2-5, with D possibly matching TRBD1 (5 bases). Looked up from germline, CDR1 is SGHVS and CDR2 is FNYEAQ. V lost 1 base and J lost 0, with 6 bases in between. The length of the CDR3 is 14 residues. CDR3 sequence (DNA): TGTGCCAGCAGCTTAGAGGGGTACCAAGAGACCCAGTACTTC. This encodes CASSLEGYQETQYF.